A selection of T cell receptor beta chains follows, all from one sample in a study of stem cell transplantation in POMP-related autoinflammatory disease. Produced via immunoSEQ multiplex PCR; TCRdb's table is partial and in-frame only. The table has more than 25,000 clones, roughly 88% seen once; the top ten hold roughly 0.7%. Sequencing was performed on CD4+ T cells from PBMCs, taken before stem cell transplantation. These receptors were collected from a human donor with POMP-related autoinflammation and immune dysregulation (PRAID). The conserved cysteine and the conserved F or W are not part of the CDR3 here.

>13|TRBJ1-1|TRBV28
ASSPPGTGLTEAF
>14|TRBJ2-7|TRBV7-2
ASSFGSSRTSYEQY
>13|TRBJ2-3|TRBV18
ASSPRTTGTDTQY
>13|TRBJ2-5|TRBV7-7
ASSLQLSSGETQY
>12|TRBJ2-2|TRBV5-1
ASSWETGAGELF
>11|TRBJ1-5|TRBV2
ASSLTGNQPQH
>12|TRBJ2-7|TRBV28
ASSLWGAYYEQY
>13|TRBJ1-2|TRBV6-5
ASSSHGTGDYGYT
>14|TRBJ2-5|TRBV7-2
ASSSLRVAGEETQY
>12|TRBJ2-7|TRBV18
ASSQGQGNYEQY
>13|TRBJ2-5|TRBV5-6
ASSLGLAGGETQY
>14|TRBJ2-3|TRBV18
ASSPTAGGEADTQY
>11|TRBJ1-6|TRBV30
AWSPQGDSPLH
>13|TRBJ1-3|TRBV18
ASSPLGGSGNTIY
>10|TRBJ1-1|TRBV29-1
SVCRDRGEAF
>13|TRBJ1-1|TRBV5-4
ASRPPTGDFTEAF
>11|.|TRBV2
ASSERWGGEQY
>11|TRBJ1-5|TRBV7-6
ASSPAWDQPQH
>10|TRBJ1-1|TRBV18
ASSPEGFAAF
>15|TRBJ2-5|TRBV15
ATSSLGAGGWQETQY
>15|TRBJ2-3|TRBV13
ASSLAPWTSGEDTQY
>12|TRBJ2-5|TRBV6-1
ASSEAHSQETQY
>14|TRBJ2-7|TRBV1
TSSSPTGGNSYEQH
>10|TRBJ2-5|TRBV10-3
AISVGGETQY
>11|TRBJ1-4|TRBV12-5
ASGTPSDRKLF
>13|TRBJ2-1|TRBV7-2
ASSLASGGYNEQF
>10|TRBJ2-2|TRBV2
ASSVRSGELF
>13|TRBJ2-5|TRBV7-2
ASSLEAQIGETQY
>13|TRBJ2-7|TRBV5-1
ASSLASWGSGEQY
>13|TRBJ2-1|TRBV6-6
ASRLAGSSYNEQF
>12|TRBJ1-5|TRBV30
AWSLFGGLQPQH
>11|TRBJ2-7|TRBV6-5
ASTRLDSYEQY
>11|TRBJ2-7|TRBV11-2
ASSGQGWYEQY
>12|TRBJ1-1|TRBV5-1
ASSSLGQLSEAF
>13|TRBJ2-7|TRBV7-3
ASSPGTGVSYEQY
>15|TRBJ2-2|TRBV6-1
ASSEVRTGVRTGELF
>15|TRBJ2-7|TRBV27
ASVWVMSGRASYEQY
>15|TRBJ2-3|TRBV2
ASRSTGTSGVGDTQY